This passage covers 14 T cell receptor beta chains from one sample sequenced in a study of T cell changes during pregnancy in multiple sclerosis. Here immunoSEQ multiplex PCR was the method, and the copy in TCRdb shows in-frame clones only, minus some. Among some 21,000 clones listed, approximately 86% were seen once. The sample in question was CD8+ T cells from peripheral blood mononuclear cells, obtained in the first trimester of pregnancy. The receptors stem from a female donor in good health, enrolled as a control in a pregnancy study.

The V call is TRBV28, the J call TRBJ2-5; a weak D match, TRBD1 (5 bases). CDR3 size: 14 residues. Germline values: CDR1 MDHEN, CDR2 SYDVKM. The germline V and J ends were trimmed by 5 bases and 1 base, with 11 bases remaining between them. CDR3 DNA sequence: TGTGCCAGCAGTCTAAGACAGATCCAAGAGACCCAGTACTTC. This sequence encodes CASSLRQIQETQYF. The full variable domain, completed using reference TRBV28 and TRBJ2-5, is DVKVTQSSRYLVKRTGEKVFLECVQDMDHENMFWYRQDPGLGLRLIYFSYDVKMKEKGDIPEGYSVSREKKERFSLILESASTNQTSMYLCASSLRQIQETQYFGPGTRLLVL.

The rearrangement links TRBV25-1 to TRBJ2-2, with 9 nucleotides matching TRBD1. This CDR3 spans 14 amino acids. Germline loops: CDR1 MGHDK, CDR2 SYGVNS. V trimming: 4 bases; J trimming: 4 bases; junction bases outside the gene matches: 1. The CDR3: CASSGTGVTGELFF. DNA for the CDR3: TGTGCCAGCAGTGGGACAGGGGTCACCGGGGAGCTGTTTTTT.

V is TRBV11-1 and J is TRBJ2-1, with TRBD1 matching over 8 bases. The CDR3 runs 17 residues. Germline V gene lookup returns CDR1 SGHAT and CDR2 FQDESV (reference sequence). Trimming at V came to 1 base and at J to 2 bases, leaving 7 bases not matched to a gene. CDR3: CASSLVGGQEPYNEQFF. In DNA, the CDR3 is TGTGCCAGCAGCTTAGTGGGGGGACAGGAACCCTACAATGAGCAGTTCTTC.

The rearrangement links TRBV28 to TRBJ2-3, with D maybe TRBD2 (5 bases). CDR3 length: 13 residues. The V end was cut by 6 bases, the J end by 3 bases, with 10 bases between. Germline CDR1 MDHEN, CDR2 SYDVKM. The DNA of the CDR3 is TGTGCCAGCAGCCGGGATAATACAGATACGCAGTATTTT. Translating it yields CASSRDNTDTQYF. The whole variable domain, remainder taken from reference TRBV28 and TRBJ2-3, is DVKVTQSSRYLVKRTGEKVFLECVQDMDHENMFWYRQDPGLGLRLIYFSYDVKMKEKGDIPEGYSVSREKKERFSLILESASTNQTSMYLCASSRDNTDTQYFGPGTRLTVL.

This clone was found many times. The V call is TRBV19, the J call TRBJ2-2; a weak D match, TRBD1 (5 bases). This CDR3 has 16 residues. Looked up from germline, CDR1 is LNHDA and CDR2 is SQIVND (reference sequence). Trimming removed 3 bases from V and 1 base from J, with 12 bases in between. Here the CDR3 DNA reads TGTGCCAGTAGTATGGGGCAGGAGTTGAACACCGGGGAGCTGTTTTTT. Translating gives CASSMGQELNTGELFF.

The sample holds a few counts of this clone. This sequence joins TRBV12-5 and TRBJ1-2; TRBD1 might be the D (5 bases). This CDR3 has 14 residues. CDR1 and CDR2 from the germline V gene are LGHNT and FRNRAP. V lost 0 bases and J lost 6, with 11 bases in between. The CDR3 loop reads CASGLVVGADGYTF. CDR3 DNA: TGTGCTAGTGGTTTGGTAGTAGGGGCGGATGGCTACACCTTC.

The V call is TRBV28, the J call TRBJ2-2, with 9 bases that match TRBD2. Trimming took 6 bases from V and 0 from J; bases not matched to a gene: 5. CDR1 and CDR2 (germline): MDHEN, SYDVKM. The CDR3 sequence is 16 residues long. Here the CDR3 reads CASRRLAESNTGELFF. In DNA, the CDR3 is TGTGCCAGCAGACGACTAGCGGAGTCGAACACCGGGGAGCTGTTTTTT. Drawing the rest from reference TRBV28 and TRBJ2-2, the complete variable domain is DVKVTQSSRYLVKRTGEKVFLECVQDMDHENMFWYRQDPGLGLRLIYFSYDVKMKEKGDIPEGYSVSREKKERFSLILESASTNQTSMYLCASRRLAESNTGELFFGEGSRLTVL.

The genes are TRBV6-6 and TRBJ2-2; 7 nucleotides line up with TRBD1. Germline V lookup: CDR1 MNHNY, CDR2 SVGAGI (reference sequence). The CDR3 loop spans 16 amino acids. The trim removed 5 bases at V and 3 bases at J, leaving 9 bases unmatched. Here the CDR3 reads CASSPPRDSYTGELFF. For the CDR3, the DNA is TGTGCCAGCAGTCCACCTCGGGACAGCTACACCGGGGAGCTGTTTTTT.

The genes are TRBV6-1 and TRBJ2-7; 8 bases are a match to TRBD1. The CDR3 is 13 amino acids. V gave up 6 bases and J gave up 4 bases; unmatched junction bases: 5. CDR1 is MNHNS, CDR2 SASEGT, per germline. The CDR3: CASSQGARYEQYF. In nucleotides, the CDR3 is TGTGCCAGCAGCCAGGGGGCTCGGTACGAGCAGTACTTC.

The chain employs TRBV15 and TRBJ1-1; D call uncertain. This CDR3 comprises 14 residues. Trimming shortened V by 0 bases and J by 8 bases, and 13 bases separated the two germline ends. CDR1 LNHNV and CDR2 YYDKDF come from the germline V gene (reference sequence). The CDR3 loop reads CATSREFYANEAFF. The CDR3 region has the DNA TGTGCCACCAGCAGAGAGTTCTATGCCAACGAAGCTTTCTTT.

The chain employs TRBV10-3 and TRBJ1-2; no clear D gene. Trimming removed 2 bases at V and 2 bases at J, with 12 bases between. The germline CDR1 and CDR2 sequences are ENHRY and SYGVKD. CDR3 size: 15 residues. This CDR3 reads CAISEVKRENYGYTF. The CDR3 nucleotides read TGTGCCATCAGTGAGGTTAAGAGGGAGAACTATGGCTACACCTTC.

The V and J genes are TRBV9 and TRBJ2-7, with 9 bases that match TRBD1. Trimming cost V 2 bases and J 7 bases; bases outside gene matches: 7. The CDR3 loop spans 14 amino acids. Germline lookup yields CDR1 SGDLS and CDR2 YYNGEE. In DNA, the CDR3 is TGTGCCAGCAGCGTGACAGGGGGGAGGGGGGAGCAGTACTTC. Its translation: CASSVTGGRGEQYF.

The V call is TRBV30, the J call TRBJ2-1, with 7 positions matching TRBD2. Germline CDR1 GTSNPN, CDR2 SVGIG (reference sequence). Germline trimming cut 2 bases from V and 0 bases from J; bases unmatched to any gene: 4. CDR3 length: 15 amino acids. Here the CDR3 reads CAWSPRESSYNEQFF. The CDR3 DNA is TGTGCCTGGAGTCCGCGGGAGAGCTCCTACAATGAGCAGTTCTTC.

This clone occurred once. The CDR3 protein is CASSLDRAEGGSPLHF. The CDR3 nucleotides read TGTGCCAGCAGCTTAGATCGAGCAGAAGGGGGTTCACCCCTCCACTTT. This chain links TRBV11-2 with TRBJ1-6, with D possibly being TRBD1 (6 bases). The germline gives CDR1 SGHAT, CDR2 FQNNGV. Trimming left V 0 bases short and J 9 bases short, with 15 bases between. This CDR3 is 16 amino acids long.